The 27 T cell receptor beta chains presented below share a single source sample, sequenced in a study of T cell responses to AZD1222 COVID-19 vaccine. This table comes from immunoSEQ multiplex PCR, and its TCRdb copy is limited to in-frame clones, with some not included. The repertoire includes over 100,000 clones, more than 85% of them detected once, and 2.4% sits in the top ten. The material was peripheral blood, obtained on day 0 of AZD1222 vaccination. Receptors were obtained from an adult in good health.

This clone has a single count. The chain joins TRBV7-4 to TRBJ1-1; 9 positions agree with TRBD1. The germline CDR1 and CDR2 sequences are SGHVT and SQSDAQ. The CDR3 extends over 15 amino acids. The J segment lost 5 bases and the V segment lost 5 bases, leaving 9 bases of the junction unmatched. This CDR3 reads CASSVHRGQGTEAFF. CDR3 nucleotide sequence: TGTGCCAGCAGCGTTCACAGGGGGCAAGGGACTGAAGCTTTCTTT.

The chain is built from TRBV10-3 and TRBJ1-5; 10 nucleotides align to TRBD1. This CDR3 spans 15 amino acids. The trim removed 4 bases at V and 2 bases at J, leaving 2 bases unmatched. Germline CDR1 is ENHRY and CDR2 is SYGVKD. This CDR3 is CAISAGTGGNQPQHF. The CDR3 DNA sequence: TGTGCCATCAGTGCCGGGACAGGGGGCAATCAGCCCCAGCATTTT.

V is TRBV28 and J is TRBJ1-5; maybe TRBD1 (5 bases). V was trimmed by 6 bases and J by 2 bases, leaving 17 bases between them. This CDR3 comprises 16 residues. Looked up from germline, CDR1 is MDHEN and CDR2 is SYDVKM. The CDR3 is CASSPRGGSGNQPQHF. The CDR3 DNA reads TGTGCCAGCAGCCCCCGGGGGGGGTCGGGCAATCAGCCCCAGCATTTT.

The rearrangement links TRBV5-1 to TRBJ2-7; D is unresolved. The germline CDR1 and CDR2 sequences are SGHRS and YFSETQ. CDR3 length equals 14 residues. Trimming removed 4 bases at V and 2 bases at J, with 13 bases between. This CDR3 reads CASSPPRYPYEQYF. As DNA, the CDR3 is TGCGCCAGCAGCCCCCCAAGGTACCCCTACGAGCAGTACTTC.

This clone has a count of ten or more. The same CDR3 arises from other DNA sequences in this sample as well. The CDR3 coding sequence is TGTGCTAGTGGACCTGACAGGGGTGAGACCCAGTACTTC. Its protein is CASGPDRGETQYF. The chain uses TRBV12-5 and TRBJ2-5; TRBD1 matches at 8 bases. The CDR3 runs to 13 residues. The germline CDR1 and CDR2 sequences are LGHNT and FRNRAP. Trimming at V came to 6 bases and at J to 5 bases, leaving 5 bases not matched to a gene.

The CDR3 bases are TGCAGCGTAATGAAGGCTCAGCGGGAGGACACCGGGGAGCTGTTTTTT. Amino acids: CSVMKAQREDTGELFF. The chain links TRBV29-1 to TRBJ2-2, with 9 bases lining up with TRBD2. CDR3 length: 16 amino acids. The V gene end was trimmed by 6 bases and the J gene end by 3 bases; junction bases not matched to a gene: 11. Germline V lookup: CDR1 SQVTM, CDR2 ANQGSEA.

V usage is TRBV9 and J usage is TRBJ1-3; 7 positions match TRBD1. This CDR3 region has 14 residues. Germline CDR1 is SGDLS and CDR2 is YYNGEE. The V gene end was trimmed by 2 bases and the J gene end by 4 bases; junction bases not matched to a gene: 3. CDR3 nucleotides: TGTGCCAGCAGCGTTACAGGGGACGGAAACACCATATATTTT. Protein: CASSVTGDGNTIYF.

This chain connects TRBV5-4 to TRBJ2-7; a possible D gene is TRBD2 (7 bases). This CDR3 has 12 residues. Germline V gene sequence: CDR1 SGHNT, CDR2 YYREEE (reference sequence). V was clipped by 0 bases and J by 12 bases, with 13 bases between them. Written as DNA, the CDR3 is TGTGCCAGCAGCTTGGCGGGGGGCTTTAGGTACTTC. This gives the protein CASSLAGGFRYF.

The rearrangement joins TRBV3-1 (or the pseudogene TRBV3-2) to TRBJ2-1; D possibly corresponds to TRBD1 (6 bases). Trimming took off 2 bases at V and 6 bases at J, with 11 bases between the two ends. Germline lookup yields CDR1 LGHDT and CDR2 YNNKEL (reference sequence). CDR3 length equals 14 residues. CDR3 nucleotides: TGTGCCAGCAGCCAAAGGGGGATAAGCAATGAGCAGTTCTTC. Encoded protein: CASSQRGISNEQFF.

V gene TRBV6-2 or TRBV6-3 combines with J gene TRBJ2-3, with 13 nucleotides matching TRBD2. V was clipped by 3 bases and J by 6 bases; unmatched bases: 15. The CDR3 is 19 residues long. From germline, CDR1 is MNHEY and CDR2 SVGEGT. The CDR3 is CASSYPLGLAGDGGDTQYF. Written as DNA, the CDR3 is TGTGCCAGCAGTTATCCGCTTGGACTAGCGGGAGACGGGGGGGATACGCAGTATTTT.

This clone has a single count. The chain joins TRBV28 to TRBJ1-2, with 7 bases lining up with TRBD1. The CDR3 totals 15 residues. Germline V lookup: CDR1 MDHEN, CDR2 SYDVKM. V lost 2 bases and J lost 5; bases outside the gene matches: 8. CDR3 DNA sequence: TGTGCCAGCAGTTTAGGCAGGGGGAATCGTTATGGCTACACCTTC. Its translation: CASSLGRGNRYGYTF.

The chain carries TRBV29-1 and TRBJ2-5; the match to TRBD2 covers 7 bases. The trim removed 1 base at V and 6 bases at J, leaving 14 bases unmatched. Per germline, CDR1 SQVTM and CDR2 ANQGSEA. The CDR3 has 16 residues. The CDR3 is CSVEAPGAGTRQTQYF. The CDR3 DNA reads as TGCAGCGTTGAAGCCCCCGGAGCGGGAACCCGGCAGACCCAGTACTTC.

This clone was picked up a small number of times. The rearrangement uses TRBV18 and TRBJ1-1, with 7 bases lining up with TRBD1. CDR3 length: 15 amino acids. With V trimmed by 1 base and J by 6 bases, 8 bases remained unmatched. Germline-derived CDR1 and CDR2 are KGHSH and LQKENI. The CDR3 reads CASSPRQGEGAEAFF. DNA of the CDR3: TGTGCCAGCTCACCACGACAGGGTGAGGGCGCTGAAGCTTTCTTT.

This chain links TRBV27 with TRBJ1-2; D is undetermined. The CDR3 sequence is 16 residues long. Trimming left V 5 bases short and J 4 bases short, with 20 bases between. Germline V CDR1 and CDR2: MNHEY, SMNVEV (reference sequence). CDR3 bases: TGTGCCAGCAGTCCCTCCGATTCGGGCAGACCCTATGGCTACACCTTC. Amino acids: CASSPSDSGRPYGYTF.

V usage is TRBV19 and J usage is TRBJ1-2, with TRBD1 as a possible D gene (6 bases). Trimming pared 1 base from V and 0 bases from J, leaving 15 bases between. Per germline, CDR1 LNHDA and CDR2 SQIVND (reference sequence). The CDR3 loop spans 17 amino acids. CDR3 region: CASSIAPGAVANYGYTF. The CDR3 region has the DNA TGTGCCAGTAGTATAGCCCCAGGGGCAGTAGCTAACTATGGCTACACCTTC.

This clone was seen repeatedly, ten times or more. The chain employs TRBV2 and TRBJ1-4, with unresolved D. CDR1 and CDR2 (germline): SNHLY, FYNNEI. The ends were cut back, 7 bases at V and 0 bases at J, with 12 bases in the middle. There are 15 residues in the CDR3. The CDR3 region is CASKEGPATNEKLFF. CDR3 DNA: TGTGCCAGCAAAGAGGGTCCCGCAACTAATGAAAAACTGTTTTTT.

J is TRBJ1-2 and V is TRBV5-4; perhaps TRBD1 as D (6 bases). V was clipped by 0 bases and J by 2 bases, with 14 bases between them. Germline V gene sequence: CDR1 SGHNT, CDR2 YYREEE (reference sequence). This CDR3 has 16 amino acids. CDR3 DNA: TGTGCCAGCAGCTTGGGATTGGGGGGCCTAAACTATGGCTACACCTTC. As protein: CASSLGLGGLNYGYTF.

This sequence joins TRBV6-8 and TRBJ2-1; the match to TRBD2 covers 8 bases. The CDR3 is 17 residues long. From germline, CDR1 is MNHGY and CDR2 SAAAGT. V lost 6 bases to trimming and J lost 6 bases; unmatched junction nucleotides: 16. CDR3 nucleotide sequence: TGTGCCAGCAGAAGTCCCGGGACTAGGTTTTTGGTCAATGAGCAGTTCTTC. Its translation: CASRSPGTRFLVNEQFF.

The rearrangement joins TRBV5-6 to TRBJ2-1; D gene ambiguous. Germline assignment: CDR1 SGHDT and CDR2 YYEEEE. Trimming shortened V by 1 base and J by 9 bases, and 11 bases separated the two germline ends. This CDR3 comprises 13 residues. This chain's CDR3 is CASSLQGPGEQFF. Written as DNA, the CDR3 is TGTGCCAGCAGCTTGCAAGGGCCGGGTGAGCAGTTCTTC.

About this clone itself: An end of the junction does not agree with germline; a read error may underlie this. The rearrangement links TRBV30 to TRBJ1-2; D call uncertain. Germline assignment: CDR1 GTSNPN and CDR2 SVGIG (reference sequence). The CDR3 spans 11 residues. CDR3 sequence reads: CAWNDSWRSVF. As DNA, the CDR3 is TGTGCCTGGAATGATTCATGGCGGTCGGTCTTC.

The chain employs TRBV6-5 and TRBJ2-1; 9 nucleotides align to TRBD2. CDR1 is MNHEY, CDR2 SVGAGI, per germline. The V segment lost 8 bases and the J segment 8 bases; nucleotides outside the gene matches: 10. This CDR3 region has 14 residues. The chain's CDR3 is CASRNSGSFYEQFF. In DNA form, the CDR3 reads TGTGCCAGCCGGAATAGCGGGAGTTTTTATGAGCAGTTCTTC.

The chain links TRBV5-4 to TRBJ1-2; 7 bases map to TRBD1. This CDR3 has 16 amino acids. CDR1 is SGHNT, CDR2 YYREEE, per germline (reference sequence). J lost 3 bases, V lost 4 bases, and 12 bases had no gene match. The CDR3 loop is CASSLDPTGDHYGYTF. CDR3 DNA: TGTGCCAGCAGCCTGGACCCAACAGGGGATCACTATGGCTACACCTTC. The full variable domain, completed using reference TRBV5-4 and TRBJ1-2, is ETGVTQSPTHLIKTRGQQVTLRCSSQSGHNTVSWYQQALGQGPQFIFQYYREEENGRGNFPPRFSGLQFPNYSSELNVNALELDDSALYLCASSLDPTGDHYGYTFGSGTRLTVV.

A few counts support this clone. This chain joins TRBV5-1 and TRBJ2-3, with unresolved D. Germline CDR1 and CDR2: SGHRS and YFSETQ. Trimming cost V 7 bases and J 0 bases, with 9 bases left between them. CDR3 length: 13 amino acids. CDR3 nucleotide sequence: TGCGCCAGCCAGGTAGCTAGCACAGATACGCAGTATTTT. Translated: CASQVASTDTQYF.

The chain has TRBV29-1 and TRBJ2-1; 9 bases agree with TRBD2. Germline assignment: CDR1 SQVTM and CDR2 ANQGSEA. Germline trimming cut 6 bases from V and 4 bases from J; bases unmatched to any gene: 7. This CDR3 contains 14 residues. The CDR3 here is CSVDRLAEYNEQFF. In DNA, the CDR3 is TGCAGCGTAGATCGACTAGCGGAGTACAATGAGCAGTTCTTC.

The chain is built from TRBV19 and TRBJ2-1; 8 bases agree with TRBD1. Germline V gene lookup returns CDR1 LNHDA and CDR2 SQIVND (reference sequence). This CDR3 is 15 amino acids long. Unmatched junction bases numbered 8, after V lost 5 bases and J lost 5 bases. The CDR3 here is CASSPDRARNNEQFF. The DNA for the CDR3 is TGTGCCAGTAGTCCGGACAGGGCCCGCAACAATGAGCAGTTCTTC.

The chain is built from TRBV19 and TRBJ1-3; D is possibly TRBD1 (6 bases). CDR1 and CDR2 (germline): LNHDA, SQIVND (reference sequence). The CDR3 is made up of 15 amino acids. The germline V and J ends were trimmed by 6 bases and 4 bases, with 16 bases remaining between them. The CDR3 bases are TGTGCCAGTAGCCCCCCACGGGGGCTAGGAAACACCATATATTTT. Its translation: CASSPPRGLGNTIYF.

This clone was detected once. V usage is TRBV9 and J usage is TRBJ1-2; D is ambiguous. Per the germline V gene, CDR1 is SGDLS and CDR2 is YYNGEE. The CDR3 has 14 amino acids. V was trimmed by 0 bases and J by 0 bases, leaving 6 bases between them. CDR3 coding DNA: TGTGCCAGCAGCGTAGCACTGACTAACTATGGCTACACCTTC. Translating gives CASSVALTNYGYTF.